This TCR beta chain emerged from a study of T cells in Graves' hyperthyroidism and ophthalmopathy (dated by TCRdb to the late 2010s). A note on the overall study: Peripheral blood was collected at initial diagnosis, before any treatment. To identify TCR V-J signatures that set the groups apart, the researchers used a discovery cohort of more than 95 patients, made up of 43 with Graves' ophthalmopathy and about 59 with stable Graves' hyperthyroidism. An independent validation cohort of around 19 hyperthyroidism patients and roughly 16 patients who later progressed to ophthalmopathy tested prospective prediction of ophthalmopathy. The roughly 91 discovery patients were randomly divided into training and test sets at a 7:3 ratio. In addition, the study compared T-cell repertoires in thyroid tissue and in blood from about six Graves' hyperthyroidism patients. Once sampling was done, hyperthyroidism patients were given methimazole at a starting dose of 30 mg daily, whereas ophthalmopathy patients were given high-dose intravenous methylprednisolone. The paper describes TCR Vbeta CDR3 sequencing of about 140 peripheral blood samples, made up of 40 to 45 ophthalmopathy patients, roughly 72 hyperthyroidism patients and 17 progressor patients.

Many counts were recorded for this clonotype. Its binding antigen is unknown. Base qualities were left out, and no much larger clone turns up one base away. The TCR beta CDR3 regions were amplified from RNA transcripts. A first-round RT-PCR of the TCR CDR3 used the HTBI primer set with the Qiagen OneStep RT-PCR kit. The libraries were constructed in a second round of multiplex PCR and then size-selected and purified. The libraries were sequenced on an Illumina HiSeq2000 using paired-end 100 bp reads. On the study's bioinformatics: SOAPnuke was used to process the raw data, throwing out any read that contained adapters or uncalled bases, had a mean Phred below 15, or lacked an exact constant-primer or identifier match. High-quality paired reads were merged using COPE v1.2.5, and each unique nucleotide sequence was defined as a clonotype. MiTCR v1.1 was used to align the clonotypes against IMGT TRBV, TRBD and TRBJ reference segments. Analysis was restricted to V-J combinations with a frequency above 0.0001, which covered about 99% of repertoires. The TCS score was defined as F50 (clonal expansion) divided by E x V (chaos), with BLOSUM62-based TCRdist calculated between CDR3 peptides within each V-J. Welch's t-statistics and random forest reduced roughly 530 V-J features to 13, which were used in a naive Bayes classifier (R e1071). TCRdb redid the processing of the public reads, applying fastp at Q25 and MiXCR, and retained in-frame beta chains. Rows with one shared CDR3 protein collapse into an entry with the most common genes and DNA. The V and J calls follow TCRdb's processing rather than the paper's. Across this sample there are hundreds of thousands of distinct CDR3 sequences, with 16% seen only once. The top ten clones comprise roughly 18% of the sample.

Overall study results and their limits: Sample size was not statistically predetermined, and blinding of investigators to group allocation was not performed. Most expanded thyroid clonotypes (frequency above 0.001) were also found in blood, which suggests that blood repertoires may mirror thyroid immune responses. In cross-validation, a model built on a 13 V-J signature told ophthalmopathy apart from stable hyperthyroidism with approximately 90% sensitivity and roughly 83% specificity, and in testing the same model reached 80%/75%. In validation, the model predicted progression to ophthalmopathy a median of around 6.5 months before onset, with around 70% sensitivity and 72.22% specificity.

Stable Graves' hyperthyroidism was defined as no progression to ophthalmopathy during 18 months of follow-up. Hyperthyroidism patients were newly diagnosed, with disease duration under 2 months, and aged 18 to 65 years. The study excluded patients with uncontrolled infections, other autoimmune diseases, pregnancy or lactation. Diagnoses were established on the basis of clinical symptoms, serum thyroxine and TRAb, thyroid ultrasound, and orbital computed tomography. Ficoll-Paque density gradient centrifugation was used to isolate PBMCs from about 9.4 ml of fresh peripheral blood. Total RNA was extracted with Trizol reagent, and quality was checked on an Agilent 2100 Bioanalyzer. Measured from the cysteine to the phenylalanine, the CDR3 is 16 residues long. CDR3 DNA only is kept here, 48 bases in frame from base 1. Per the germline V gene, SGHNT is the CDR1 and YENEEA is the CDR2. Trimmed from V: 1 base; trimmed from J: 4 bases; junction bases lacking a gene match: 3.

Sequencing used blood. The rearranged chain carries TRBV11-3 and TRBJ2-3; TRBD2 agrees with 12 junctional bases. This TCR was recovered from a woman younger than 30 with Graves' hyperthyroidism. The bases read TGTGCCAGCAGCTTAGTACTAGCGGGAGGACCAGATACGCAGTATTTT. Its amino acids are CASSLVLAGGPDTQYF. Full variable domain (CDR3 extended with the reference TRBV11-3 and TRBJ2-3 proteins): EAGVVQSPRYKIIEKKQPVAFWCNPISGHNTLYWYLQNLGQGPELLIRYENEEAVDDSQLPKDRFSAERLKGVDSTLKIQPAELGDSAVYLCASSLVLAGGPDTQYFGPGTRLTVL.